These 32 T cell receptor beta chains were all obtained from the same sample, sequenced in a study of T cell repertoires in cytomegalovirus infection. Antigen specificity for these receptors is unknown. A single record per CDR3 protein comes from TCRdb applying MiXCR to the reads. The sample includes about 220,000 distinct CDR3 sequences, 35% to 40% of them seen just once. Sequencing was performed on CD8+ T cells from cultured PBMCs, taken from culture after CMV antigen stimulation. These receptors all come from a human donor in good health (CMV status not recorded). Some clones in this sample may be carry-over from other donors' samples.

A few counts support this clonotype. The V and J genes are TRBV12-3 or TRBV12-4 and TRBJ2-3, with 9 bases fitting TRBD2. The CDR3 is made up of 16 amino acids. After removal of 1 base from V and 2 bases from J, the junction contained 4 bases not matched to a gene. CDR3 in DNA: TGTGCCAGCAGTTTAGAGGCGGGGGGGCTCACAGATACGCAGTATTTT. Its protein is CASSLEAGGLTDTQYF.

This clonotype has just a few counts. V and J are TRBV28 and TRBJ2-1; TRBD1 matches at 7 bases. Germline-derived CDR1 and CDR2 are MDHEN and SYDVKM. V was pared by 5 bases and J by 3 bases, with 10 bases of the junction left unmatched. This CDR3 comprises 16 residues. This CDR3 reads CASSTFRDSVYNEQFF. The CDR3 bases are TGTGCCAGCAGTACATTCCGGGACAGCGTCTACAATGAGCAGTTCTTC.

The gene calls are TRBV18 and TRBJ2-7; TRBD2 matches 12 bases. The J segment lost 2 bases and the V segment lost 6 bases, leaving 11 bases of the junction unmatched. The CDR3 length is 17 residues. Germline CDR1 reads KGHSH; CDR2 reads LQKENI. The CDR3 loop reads CASSGDSTSGRAYEQYF. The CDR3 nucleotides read TGTGCCAGCTCCGGGGATTCGACTAGCGGGAGAGCCTACGAGCAGTACTTC. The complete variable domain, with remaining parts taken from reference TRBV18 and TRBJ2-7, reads NAGVMQNPRHLVRRRGQEARLRCSPMKGHSHVYWYRQLPEEGLKFMVYLQKENIIDESGMPKERFSAEFPKEGPSILRIQQVVRGDSAAYFCASSGDSTSGRAYEQYFGPGTRLTVT.

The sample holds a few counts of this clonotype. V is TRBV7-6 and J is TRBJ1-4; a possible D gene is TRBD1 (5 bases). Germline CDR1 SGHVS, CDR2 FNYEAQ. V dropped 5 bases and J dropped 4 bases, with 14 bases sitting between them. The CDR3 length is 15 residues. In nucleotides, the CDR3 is TGTGCCAGCAGCCTCCCAGGGCAAAATAATGAAAAACTGTTTTTT. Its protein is CASSLPGQNNEKLFF.

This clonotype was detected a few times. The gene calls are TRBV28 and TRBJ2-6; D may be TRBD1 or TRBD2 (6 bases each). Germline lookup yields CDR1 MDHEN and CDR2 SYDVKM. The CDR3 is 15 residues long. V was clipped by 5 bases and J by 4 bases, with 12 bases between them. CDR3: CASSLRGPGANVLTF. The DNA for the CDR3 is TGTGCCAGCAGTCTACGGGGGCCCGGGGCCAACGTCCTGACTTTC.

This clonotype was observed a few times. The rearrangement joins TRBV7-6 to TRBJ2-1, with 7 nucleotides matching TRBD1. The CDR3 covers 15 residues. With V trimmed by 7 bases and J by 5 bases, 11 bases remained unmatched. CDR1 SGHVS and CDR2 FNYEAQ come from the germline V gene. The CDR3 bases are TGTGCCAGCACCCTGACAGGGCCGCCCCACAATGAGCAGTTCTTC. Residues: CASTLTGPPHNEQFF.

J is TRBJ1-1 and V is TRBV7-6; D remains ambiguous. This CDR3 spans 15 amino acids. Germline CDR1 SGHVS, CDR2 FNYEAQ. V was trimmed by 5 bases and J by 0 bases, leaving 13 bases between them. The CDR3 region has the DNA TGTGCCAGCAGCCCTCGAAAGGGATTGAACACTGAAGCTTTCTTT. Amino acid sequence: CASSPRKGLNTEAFF. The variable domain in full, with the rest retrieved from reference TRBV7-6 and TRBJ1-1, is GAGVSQSPRYKVTKRGQDVALRCDPISGHVSLYWYRQALGQGPEFLTYFNYEAQQDKSGLPNDRFSAERPEGSISTLTIQRTEQRDSAMYRCASSPRKGLNTEAFFGQGTRLTVV.

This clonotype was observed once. CDR3: CASSLQVQGRNTEAFF. Written as DNA, the CDR3 is TGTGCCAGCAGTTTACAGGTACAGGGGAGAAACACTGAAGCTTTCTTT. This rearrangement joins TRBV27 to TRBJ1-1; 7 positions agree with TRBD1. V lost 2 bases, J lost 2 bases, and 8 bases stayed unmatched. This CDR3 spans 16 amino acids. Germline V CDR1 and CDR2: MNHEY, SMNVEV (reference sequence).

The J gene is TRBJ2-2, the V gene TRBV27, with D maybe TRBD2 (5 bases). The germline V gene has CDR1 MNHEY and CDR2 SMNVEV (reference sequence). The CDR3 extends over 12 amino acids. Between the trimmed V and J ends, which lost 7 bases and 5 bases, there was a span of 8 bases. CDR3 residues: CASIGDTGELFF. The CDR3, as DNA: TGTGCCAGCATCGGGGATACCGGGGAGCTGTTTTTT.

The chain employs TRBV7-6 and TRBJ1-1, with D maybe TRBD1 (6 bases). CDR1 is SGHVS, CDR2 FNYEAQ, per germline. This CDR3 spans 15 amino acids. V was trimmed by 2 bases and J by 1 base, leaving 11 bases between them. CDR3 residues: CASSLLQGPNTEAFF. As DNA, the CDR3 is TGTGCCAGCAGCTTATTACAGGGCCCGAACACTGAAGCTTTCTTT.

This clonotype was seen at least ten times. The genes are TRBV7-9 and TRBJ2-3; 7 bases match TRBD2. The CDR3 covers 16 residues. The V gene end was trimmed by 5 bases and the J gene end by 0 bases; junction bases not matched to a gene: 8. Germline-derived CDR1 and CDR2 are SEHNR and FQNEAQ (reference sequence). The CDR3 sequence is CASSQPSGTSTDTQYF. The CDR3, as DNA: TGTGCCAGCAGCCAACCGAGCGGGACTAGCACAGATACGCAGTATTTT.

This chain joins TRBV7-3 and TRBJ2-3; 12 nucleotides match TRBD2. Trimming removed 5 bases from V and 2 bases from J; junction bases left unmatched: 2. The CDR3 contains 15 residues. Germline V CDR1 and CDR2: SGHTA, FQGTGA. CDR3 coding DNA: TGTGCCAGCAGCCGGACTAGCGGGACCACAGATACGCAGTATTTT. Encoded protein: CASSRTSGTTDTQYF.

DNA of the CDR3: TGTGCCAGCAGCCTCCGGGACTCCGATGGCTACACCTTC. Translated, it gives CASSLRDSDGYTF. V gene TRBV12-3 or TRBV12-4 combines with J gene TRBJ1-2; tentative D call: TRBD1 (5 bases). Trimming pared 6 bases from V and 6 bases from J, leaving 14 bases between. CDR3 length: 13 residues.

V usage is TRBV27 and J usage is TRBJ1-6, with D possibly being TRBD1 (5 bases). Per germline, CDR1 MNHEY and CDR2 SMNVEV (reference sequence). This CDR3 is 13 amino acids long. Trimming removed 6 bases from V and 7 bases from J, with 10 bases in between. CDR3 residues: CASRSGPNSPLHF. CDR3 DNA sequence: TGTGCCAGCAGGTCGGGACCAAATTCACCCCTCCACTTT.

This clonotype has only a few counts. The CDR3 spells CASSYRRRLAGASYEQYF. CDR3 coding DNA: TGTGCCAGCAGTTACAGAAGAAGGCTAGCGGGCGCATCCTACGAGCAGTACTTC. V usage is TRBV6-5 and J usage is TRBJ2-7; 8 nucleotides align to TRBD2. This CDR3 is built from 18 residues. Germline CDR1 and CDR2: MNHEY and SVGAGI. The ends lost 2 bases at V and 1 base at J; junction bases unmatched: 13.

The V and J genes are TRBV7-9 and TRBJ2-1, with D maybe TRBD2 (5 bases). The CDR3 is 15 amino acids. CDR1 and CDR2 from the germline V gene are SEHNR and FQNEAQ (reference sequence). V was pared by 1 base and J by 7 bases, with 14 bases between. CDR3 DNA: TGTGCCAGCAGCTTAGTCGTCGGGGAATCTAATGAGCAGTTCTTC. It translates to CASSLVVGESNEQFF.

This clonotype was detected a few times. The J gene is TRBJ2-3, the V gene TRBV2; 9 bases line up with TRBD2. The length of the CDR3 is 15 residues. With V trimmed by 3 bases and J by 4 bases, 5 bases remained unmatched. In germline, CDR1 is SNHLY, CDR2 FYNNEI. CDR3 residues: CASSELAGQPDTQYF. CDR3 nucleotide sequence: TGTGCCAGCAGTGAGCTAGCGGGACAGCCAGATACGCAGTATTTT.

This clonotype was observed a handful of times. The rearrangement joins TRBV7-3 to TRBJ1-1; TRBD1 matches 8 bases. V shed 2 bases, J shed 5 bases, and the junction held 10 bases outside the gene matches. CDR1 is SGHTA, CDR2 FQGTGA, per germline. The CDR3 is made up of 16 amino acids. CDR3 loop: CASSLVPGGSRTEAFF. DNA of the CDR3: TGTGCCAGCAGCTTAGTTCCAGGGGGCTCGAGAACTGAAGCTTTCTTT.

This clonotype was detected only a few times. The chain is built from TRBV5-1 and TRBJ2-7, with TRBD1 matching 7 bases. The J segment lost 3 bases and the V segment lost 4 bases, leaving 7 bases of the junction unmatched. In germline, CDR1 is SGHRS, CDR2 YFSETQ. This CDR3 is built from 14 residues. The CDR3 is CASSHRDSLYEQYF. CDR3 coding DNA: TGCGCCAGCAGCCACCGGGACAGCCTCTACGAGCAGTACTTC. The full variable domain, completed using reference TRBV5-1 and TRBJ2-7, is KAGVTQTPRYLIKTRGQQVTLSCSPISGHRSVSWYQQTPGQGLQFLFEYFSETQRNKGNFPGRFSGRQFSNSRSEMNVSTLELGDSALYLCASSHRDSLYEQYFGPGTRLTVT.

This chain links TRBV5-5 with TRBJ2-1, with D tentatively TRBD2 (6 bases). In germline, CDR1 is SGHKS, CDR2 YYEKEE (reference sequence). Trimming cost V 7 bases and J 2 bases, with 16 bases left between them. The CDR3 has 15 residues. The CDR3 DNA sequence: TGTGCCAGCCTGCCGCATGGGGGGACCTACAATGAGCAGTTCTTC. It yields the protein CASLPHGGTYNEQFF. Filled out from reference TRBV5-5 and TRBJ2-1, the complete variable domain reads DAGVTQSPTHLIKTRGQQVTLRCSPISGHKSVSWYQQVLGQGPQFIFQYYEKEERGRGNFPDRFSARQFPNYSSELNVNALLLGDSALYLCASLPHGGTYNEQFFGPGTRLTVL.

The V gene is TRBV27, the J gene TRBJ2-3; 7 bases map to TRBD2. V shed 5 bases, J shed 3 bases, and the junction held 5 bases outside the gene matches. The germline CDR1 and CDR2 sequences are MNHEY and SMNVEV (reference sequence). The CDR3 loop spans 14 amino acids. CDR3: CASSLNGGTDTQYF. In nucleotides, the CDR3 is TGTGCCAGCAGTCTTAACGGGGGGACAGATACGCAGTATTTT.

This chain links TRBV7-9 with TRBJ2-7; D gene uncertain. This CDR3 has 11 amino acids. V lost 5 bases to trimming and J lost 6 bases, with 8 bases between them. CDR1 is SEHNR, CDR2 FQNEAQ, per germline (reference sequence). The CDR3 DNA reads TGTGCCAGCAGCGTCTCAGGCGAGCAGTACTTC. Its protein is CASSVSGEQYF.

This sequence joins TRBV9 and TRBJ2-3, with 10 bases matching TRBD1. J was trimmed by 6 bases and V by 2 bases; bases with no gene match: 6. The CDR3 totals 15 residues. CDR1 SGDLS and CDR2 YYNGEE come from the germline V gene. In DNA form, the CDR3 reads TGTGCCAGCAGCGTTTGGGGACAGGGGTCTGATACGCAGTATTTT. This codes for CASSVWGQGSDTQYF.

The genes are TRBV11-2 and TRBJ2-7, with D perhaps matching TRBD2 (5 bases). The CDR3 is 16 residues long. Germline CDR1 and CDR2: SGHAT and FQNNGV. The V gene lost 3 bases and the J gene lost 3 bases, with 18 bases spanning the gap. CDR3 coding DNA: TGTGCCAGCAGCTTTCAGGCAGGAGGTCGAGACTACGAGCAGTACTTC. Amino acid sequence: CASSFQAGGRDYEQYF.

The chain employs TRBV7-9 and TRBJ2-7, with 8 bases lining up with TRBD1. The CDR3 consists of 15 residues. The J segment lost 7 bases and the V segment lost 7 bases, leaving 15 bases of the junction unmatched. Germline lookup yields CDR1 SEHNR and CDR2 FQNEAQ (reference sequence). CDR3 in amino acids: CASTPRGQANDEQYF. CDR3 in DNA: TGTGCCAGCACCCCCAGGGGGCAAGCAAATGATGAGCAGTACTTC.

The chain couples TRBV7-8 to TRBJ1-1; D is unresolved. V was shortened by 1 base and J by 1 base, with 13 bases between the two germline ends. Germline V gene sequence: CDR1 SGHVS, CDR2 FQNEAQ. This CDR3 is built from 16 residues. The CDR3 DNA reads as TGTGCCAGCAGCTTAGGCGAGATTCGACCGAACACTGAAGCTTTCTTT. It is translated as CASSLGEIRPNTEAFF.

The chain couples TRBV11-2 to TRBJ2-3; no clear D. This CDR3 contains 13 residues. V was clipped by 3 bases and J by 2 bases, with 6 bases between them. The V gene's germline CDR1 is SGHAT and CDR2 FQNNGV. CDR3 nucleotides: TGTGCCAGCAGCTTCGATCCCACAGATACGCAGTATTTT. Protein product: CASSFDPTDTQYF.

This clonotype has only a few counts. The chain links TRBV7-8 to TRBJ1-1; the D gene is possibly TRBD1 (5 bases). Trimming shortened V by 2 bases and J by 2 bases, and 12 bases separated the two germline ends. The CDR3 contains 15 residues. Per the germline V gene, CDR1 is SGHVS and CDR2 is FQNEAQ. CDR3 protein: CASSLQRGPNTEAFF. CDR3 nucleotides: TGTGCCAGCAGCTTACAGAGGGGCCCAAACACTGAAGCTTTCTTT.

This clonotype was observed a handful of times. CDR3 sequence reads: CASSGTGANEKLFF. CDR3 DNA: TGTGCCAGCAGCGGGACAGGGGCTAATGAAAAACTGTTTTTT. The genes are TRBV7-6 and TRBJ1-4, with 10 nucleotides matching TRBD1. J lost 3 bases, V lost 5 bases, and 0 bases had no gene match. The CDR3 has 14 residues. From germline, CDR1 is SGHVS and CDR2 FNYEAQ.

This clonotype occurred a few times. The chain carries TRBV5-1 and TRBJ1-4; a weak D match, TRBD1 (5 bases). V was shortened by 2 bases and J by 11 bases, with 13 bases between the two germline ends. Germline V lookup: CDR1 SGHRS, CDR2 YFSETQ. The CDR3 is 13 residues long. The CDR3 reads CASSFDRSGKLFF. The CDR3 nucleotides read TGCGCCAGCAGCTTTGACAGAAGTGGGAAACTGTTTTTT. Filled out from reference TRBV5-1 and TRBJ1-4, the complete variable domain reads KAGVTQTPRYLIKTRGQQVTLSCSPISGHRSVSWYQQTPGQGLQFLFEYFSETQRNKGNFPGRFSGRQFSNSRSEMNVSTLELGDSALYLCASSFDRSGKLFFGSGTQLSVL.

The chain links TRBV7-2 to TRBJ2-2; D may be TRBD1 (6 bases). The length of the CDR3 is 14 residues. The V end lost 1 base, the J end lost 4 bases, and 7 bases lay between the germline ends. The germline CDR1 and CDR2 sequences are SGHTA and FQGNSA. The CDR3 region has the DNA TGTGCCAGCAGCTTAGTAGGGGGCACCGGGGAGCTGTTTTTT. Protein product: CASSLVGGTGELFF.

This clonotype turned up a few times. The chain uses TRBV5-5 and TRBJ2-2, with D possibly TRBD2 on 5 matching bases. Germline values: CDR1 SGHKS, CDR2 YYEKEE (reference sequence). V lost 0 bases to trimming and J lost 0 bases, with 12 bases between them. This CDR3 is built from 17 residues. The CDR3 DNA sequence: TGTGCCAGCAGCTTGGCCGAGGGAAGTGCGAACACCGGGGAGCTGTTTTTT. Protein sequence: CASSLAEGSANTGELFF.